This TCR beta chain was sequenced in a study of graft-versus-host responses after intestinal transplantation. Study-wide background: Recipients were all induced with anti-thymocyte globulin, then given tacrolimus and steroids for 2 to 4 years. Regarding the study as a whole: There were GvH clones found in recipient marrow, and some of them appeared first in ileum or blood. Allografts from individuals with graft-donor T cell macrochimerism displayed high graft-versus-host to host-versus-graft clonal ratios.

Germline V gene data show CDR1 as SNHLY and CDR2 as FYNNEI. This CDR3 contains 16 residues. The V and J ends lost 4 bases and 8 bases, in that order; junction bases with no gene match: 10. Repertoires were generated with immunoSEQ multiplex PCR, while TCRdb's copy carries only in-frame clones and drops some. The table records 50,000 to 75,000 clones, 94% of them present only once. As to this clone: The antigen is undetermined.

The chain couples TRBV2 to TRBJ2-1, with 11 bases matching TRBD2. The material was unstimulated CD4+ T cells sorted from spleen or lymph node cells, obtained before transplant. The receptor was isolated from a human donor who was the organ donor for an intestinal transplant. This CDR3 is CASSGGLAGFLDEQFF. The CDR3 coding sequence is TGTGCCAGCAGTGGTGGACTAGCGGGCTTTTTAGATGAGCAGTTCTTC.